The next 8 T cell receptor beta chains were all read from a single sample in a study of blood T cell repertoires in COVID-19. The assay was immunoSEQ multiplex PCR, and TCRdb's table has in-frame clones only and misses some. The sample comprises about 520,000 clones, over 75% of which are singletons, and roughly 3.1% rests with the top ten. The sequenced sample consisted of peripheral blood. These receptors all stem from a human donor in a cohort sampled during active COVID-19.

J is TRBJ2-1 and V is TRBV19; D remains unclear. Deletions cut 6 bases from V and 5 bases from J, with 11 bases between. The CDR3 is 13 residues long. Germline CDR1 LNHDA, CDR2 SQIVND (reference sequence). CDR3 in DNA: TGTGCCAGTAGCGGTTCACTCCACAATGAGCAGTTCTTC. This gives the protein CASSGSLHNEQFF.

The chain joins TRBV5-6 to TRBJ2-1; 13 bases match TRBD2. The germline V gene encodes CDR1 SGHDT and CDR2 YYEEEE. The CDR3 loop spans 17 amino acids. V was pared by 2 bases and J by 8 bases, with 10 bases of the junction left unmatched. CDR3 nucleotide sequence: TGTGCCAGCAGCTTCTCTCCCGGACTAGCGGGAGTTGATGAGCAGTTCTTC. This gives the protein CASSFSPGLAGVDEQFF. Supplemented by reference TRBV5-6 and TRBJ2-1, the full variable domain reads DAGVTQSPTHLIKTRGQQVTLRCSPKSGHDTVSWYQQALGQGPQFIFQYYEEEERQRGNFPDRFSGHQFPNYSSELNVNALLLGDSALYLCASSFSPGLAGVDEQFFGPGTRLTVL.

The CDR3 spells CSVVPDRGEETQYF. The CDR3 nucleotides read TGCAGCGTCGTCCCCGACAGGGGAGAAGAGACCCAGTACTTC. The V and J genes are TRBV29-1 and TRBJ2-5; 8 bases map to TRBD1. After removal of 6 bases from V and 3 bases from J, the junction contained 9 bases not matched to a gene. The CDR3 has 14 residues. Germline-derived CDR1 and CDR2 are SQVTM and ANQGSEA.

The CDR3 DNA is TGTGCCAGCTCACCCCGGGGGTCGGAATACAATGAGCAGTTCTTC. Residues: CASSPRGSEYNEQFF. The genes are TRBV18 and TRBJ2-1; TRBD2 is a possible D gene (6 bases). Looked up from germline, CDR1 is KGHSH and CDR2 is LQKENI. Trimming took off 3 bases at V and 4 bases at J, with 13 bases between the two ends. CDR3 length equals 15 residues.

This clone was observed a single time. This chain uses TRBV6-6 with TRBJ2-3; TRBD2 aligns across 8 bases. Germline V gene data show CDR1 as MNHNY and CDR2 as SVGAGI (reference sequence). This CDR3 is 15 amino acids long. The V gene end was trimmed by 2 bases and the J gene end by 1 base; junction bases not matched to a gene: 2. The CDR3 region is CASSYGSGGTDTQYF. In nucleotides, the CDR3 is TGTGCCAGCAGTTACGGTAGCGGGGGCACAGATACGCAGTATTTT.

The gene calls are TRBV11-3 and TRBJ2-3, with D perhaps TRBD2 (5 bases). Germline V gene sequence: CDR1 SGHNT, CDR2 YENEEA. Trimming cost V 0 bases and J 6 bases, with 7 bases left between them. This CDR3 is 13 amino acids long. The CDR3 region has the DNA TGTGCCAGCAGCTTAGAGTTAGCGGATACGCAGTATTTT. The encoded protein is CASSLELADTQYF.

The rearrangement joins TRBV21-1 to TRBJ1-3. TRBV21-1 is flagged as a pseudogene. This CDR3 has 20 residues. The CDR3 sequence: CASSTPGGCLVGRSGNTIYF. The CDR3 nucleotides read TGTGCCAGCAGCACCCCCGGGGGGTGTTTGGTTGGCCGCTCTGGAAACACCATATATTTT.

The gene calls are TRBV7-2 and TRBJ1-1; D remains ambiguous. The V and J ends lost 5 bases and 3 bases respectively, with 13 bases between them. This CDR3 comprises 14 residues. Looked up from germline, CDR1 is SGHTA and CDR2 is FQGNSA. CDR3 nucleotide sequence: TGTGCCAGCAGCGCCTTCGGGGAGCACACTGAAGCTTTCTTT. It translates to CASSAFGEHTEAFF.